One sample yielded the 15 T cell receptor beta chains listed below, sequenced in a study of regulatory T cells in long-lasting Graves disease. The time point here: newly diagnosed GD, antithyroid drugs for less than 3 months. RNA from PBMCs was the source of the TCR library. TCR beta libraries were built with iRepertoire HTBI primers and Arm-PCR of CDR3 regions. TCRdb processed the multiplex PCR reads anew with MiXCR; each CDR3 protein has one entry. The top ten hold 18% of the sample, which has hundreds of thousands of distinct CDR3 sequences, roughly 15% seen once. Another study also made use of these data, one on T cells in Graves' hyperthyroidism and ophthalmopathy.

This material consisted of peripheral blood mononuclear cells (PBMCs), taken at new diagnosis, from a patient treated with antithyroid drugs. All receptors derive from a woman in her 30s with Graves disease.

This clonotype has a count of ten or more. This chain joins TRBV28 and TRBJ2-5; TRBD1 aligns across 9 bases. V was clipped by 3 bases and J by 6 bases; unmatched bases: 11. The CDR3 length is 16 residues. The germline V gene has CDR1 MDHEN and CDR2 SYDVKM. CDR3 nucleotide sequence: TGTGCCAGCAGTTTGGAAGGGACAGGGAATTTAAAGACCCAGTACTTC. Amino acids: CASSLEGTGNLKTQYF.

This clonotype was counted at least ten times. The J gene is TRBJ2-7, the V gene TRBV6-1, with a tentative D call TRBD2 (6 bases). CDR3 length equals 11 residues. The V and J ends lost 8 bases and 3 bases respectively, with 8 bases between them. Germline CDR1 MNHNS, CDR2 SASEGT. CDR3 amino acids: CASVGGYEQYF. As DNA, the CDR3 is TGTGCCAGCGTGGGGGGCTACGAGCAGTACTTC.

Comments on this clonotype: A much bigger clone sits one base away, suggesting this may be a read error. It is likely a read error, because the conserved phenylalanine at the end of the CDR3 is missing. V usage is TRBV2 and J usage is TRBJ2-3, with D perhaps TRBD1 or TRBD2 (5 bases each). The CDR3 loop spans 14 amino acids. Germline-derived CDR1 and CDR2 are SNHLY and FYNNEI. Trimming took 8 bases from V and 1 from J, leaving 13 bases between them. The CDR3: CASLLGRGTDTQYL. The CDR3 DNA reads TGTGCCAGCCTCCTGGGACGAGGCACAGATACGCAGTATTTG.

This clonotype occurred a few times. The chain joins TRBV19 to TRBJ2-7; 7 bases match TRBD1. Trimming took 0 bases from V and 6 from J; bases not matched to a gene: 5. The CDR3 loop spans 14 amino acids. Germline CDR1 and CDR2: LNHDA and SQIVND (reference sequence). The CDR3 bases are TGTGCCAGTAGTATAGACGCGACAGGGACCGAGCAGTACTTC. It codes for CASSIDATGTEQYF.

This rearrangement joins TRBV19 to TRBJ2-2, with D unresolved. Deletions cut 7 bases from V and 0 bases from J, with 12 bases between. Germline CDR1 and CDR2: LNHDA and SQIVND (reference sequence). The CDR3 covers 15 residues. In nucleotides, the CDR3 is TGTGCCAGTAATACTCCTCCTCCGAACACCGGGGAGCTGTTTTTT. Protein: CASNTPPPNTGELFF.

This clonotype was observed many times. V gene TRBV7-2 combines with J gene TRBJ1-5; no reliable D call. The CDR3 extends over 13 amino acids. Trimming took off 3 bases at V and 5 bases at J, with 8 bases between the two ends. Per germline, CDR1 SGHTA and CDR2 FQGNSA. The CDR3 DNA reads TGTGCCAGCAGCTTGGCGATTCATCAGCCCCAGCATTTT. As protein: CASSLAIHQPQHF.

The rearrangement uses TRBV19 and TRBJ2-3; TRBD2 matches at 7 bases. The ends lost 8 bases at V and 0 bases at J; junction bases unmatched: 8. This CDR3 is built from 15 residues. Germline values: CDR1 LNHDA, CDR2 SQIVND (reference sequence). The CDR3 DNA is TGTGCCAGTGGTCGGGACTACGGGAGCACAGATACGCAGTATTTT. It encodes CASGRDYGSTDTQYF.

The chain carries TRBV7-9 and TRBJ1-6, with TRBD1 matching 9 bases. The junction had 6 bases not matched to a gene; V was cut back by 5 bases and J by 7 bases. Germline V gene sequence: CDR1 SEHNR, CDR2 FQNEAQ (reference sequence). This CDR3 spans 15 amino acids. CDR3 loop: CASSHGQGLNSPLHF. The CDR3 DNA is TGTGCCAGCAGCCATGGACAGGGGCTCAATTCACCCCTCCACTTT.

Here the CDR3 DNA reads TGCAGTGCTAGAGCGAGGGACGAGCAGTACTTC. This sequence encodes CSARARDEQYF. This chain joins TRBV20-1 and TRBJ2-7; TRBD2 is a possible D gene (5 bases). Germline assignment: CDR1 DFQATT and CDR2 SNEGSKA (reference sequence). The CDR3 covers 11 residues. V was pared by 1 base and J by 5 bases, with 6 bases between.

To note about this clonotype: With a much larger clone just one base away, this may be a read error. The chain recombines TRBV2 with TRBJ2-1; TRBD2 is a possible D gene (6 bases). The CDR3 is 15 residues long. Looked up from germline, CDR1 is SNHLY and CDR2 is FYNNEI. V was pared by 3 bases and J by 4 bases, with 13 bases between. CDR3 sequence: CASSEVGGIYNEQFF. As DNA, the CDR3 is TGTGCCAGCAGTGAGGTCGGGGGAATATACAATGAGCAGTTCTTC.

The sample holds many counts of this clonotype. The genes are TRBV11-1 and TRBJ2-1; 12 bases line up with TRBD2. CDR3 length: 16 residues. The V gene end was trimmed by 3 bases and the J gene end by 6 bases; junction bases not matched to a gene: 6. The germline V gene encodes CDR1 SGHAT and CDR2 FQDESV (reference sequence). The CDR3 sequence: CASSLGLAGGINEQFF. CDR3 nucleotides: TGTGCCAGCAGCTTGGGGCTAGCGGGAGGGATCAATGAGCAGTTCTTC.

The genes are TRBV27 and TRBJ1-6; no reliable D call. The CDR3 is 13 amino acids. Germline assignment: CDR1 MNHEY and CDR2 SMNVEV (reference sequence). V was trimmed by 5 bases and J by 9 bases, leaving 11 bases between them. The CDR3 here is CASSTAGSSPLHF. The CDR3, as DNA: TGTGCCAGCAGTACCGCGGGTAGTTCACCCCTCCACTTT.

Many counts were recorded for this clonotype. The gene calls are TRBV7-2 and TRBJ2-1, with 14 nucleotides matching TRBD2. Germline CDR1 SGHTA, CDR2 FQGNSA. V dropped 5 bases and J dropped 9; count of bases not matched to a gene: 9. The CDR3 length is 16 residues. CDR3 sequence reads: CASSLGGLAGVGEQFF. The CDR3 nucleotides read TGTGCCAGCAGCCTGGGGGGACTAGCGGGAGTCGGTGAGCAGTTCTTC.

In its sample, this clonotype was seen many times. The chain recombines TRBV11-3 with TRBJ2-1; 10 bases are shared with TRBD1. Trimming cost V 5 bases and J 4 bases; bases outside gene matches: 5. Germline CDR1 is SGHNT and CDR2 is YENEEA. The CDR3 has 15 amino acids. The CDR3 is CASSPGQGVYNEQFF. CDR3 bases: TGTGCCAGCAGCCCCGGACAGGGGGTGTACAATGAGCAGTTCTTC.

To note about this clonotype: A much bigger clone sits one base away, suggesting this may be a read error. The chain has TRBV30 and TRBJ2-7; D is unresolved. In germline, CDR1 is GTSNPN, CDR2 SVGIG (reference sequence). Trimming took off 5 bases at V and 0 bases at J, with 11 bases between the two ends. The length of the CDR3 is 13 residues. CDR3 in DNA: TGTGCCTGGGAACGACGGTTCTCCTACGAGCAGTACTTC. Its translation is CAWERRFSYEQYF.